Reported below is one TCR beta chain. As for time point: pre-sensitization, week 0. The treatment is: therapeutic diphenylcyclopropenone sensitization with weekly scalp DPC. TCRdb ran MiXCR on the RACE reads and lists one entry per CDR3 protein. The data contain approximately 180,000 distinct CDR3 sequences, about 31% of them singletons. The CDR3 runs 13 residues. CDR1 is MDHEN, CDR2 SYDVKM, per germline. Deletions cut 6 bases from V and 3 bases from J, with 8 bases between. The data derive from a study of human T cells and chemical hapten exposure. The origin of this receptor is a woman aged 25 to 39 with alopecia areata. Some clones in this sample may be carry-over from other donors' samples. The sequenced sample was whole blood, obtained in connection with sensitization to the hapten diphenylcyclopropenone (DPC). V is TRBV28 and J is TRBJ2-2; D ambiguous. CDR3 amino acids: CASSPVHTGELFF. The CDR3 DNA reads TGTGCCAGCAGCCCAGTCCACACCGGGGAGCTGTTTTTT.